The 18 T cell receptor beta chains below all came from one sample that was sequenced in a study of shared clonotypes between healthy human individuals. TCRdb's copy holds only in-frame clones and misses some; the assay was immunoSEQ multiplex PCR. The table lists 600,000 or so clones, roughly 98% of them singletons, with 0.3% to 0.35% in the top ten. Only CD45RO-negative cells positively selected for CCR7 counted as naive CD8 cells, so terminally differentiated effector memory CD45RA+ cells were excluded. The specimen was naive CD8+ T cells sorted from blood. Receptor source: a man aged 30 to 45 in good health.

The chain couples TRBV4-3 to TRBJ2-7; no clear D. In germline, CDR1 is LGHNA, CDR2 YSLEER. CDR3 length: 16 residues. V was cut by 2 bases and J by 0 bases, with 14 bases left in between. CDR3 nucleotide sequence: TGCGCCAGCAGCCAATCCACCCTTCTGAGCTCCTACGAGCAGTACTTC. Amino acid sequence: CASSQSTLLSSYEQYF.

The chain carries TRBV2 and TRBJ1-1, with TRBD1 as a possible D gene (5 bases). Germline CDR1 is SNHLY and CDR2 is FYNNEI. This CDR3 region has 12 residues. The ends were cut back, 8 bases at V and 1 base at J, with 8 bases in the middle. The DNA of the CDR3 is TGTGCCAGCCCACAGGCGAACACTGAAGCTTTCTTT. Its protein is CASPQANTEAFF. Looking up the rest from reference TRBV2 and TRBJ1-1 gives the full variable domain: EPEVTQTPSHQVTQMGQEVILRCVPISNHLYFYWYRQILGQKVEFLVSFYNNEISEKSEIFDDQFSVERPDGSNFTLKIRSTKLEDSAMYFCASPQANTEAFFGQGTRLTVV.

This clone was detected only once. The rearrangement links TRBV29-1 to TRBJ2-1; no clear D. This CDR3 has 13 amino acids. Trimming shortened V by 5 bases and J by 7 bases, and 15 bases separated the two germline ends. Germline CDR1 and CDR2: SQVTM and ANQGSEA. Here the CDR3 DNA reads TGCAGCGTTCATGTTCCTGTCAGGAATGAGCAGTTCTTC. Translated: CSVHVPVRNEQFF.

This chain joins TRBV5-1 and TRBJ1-1; D gene unclear. V lost 0 bases to trimming and J lost 2 bases, with 11 bases between them. The germline gives CDR1 SGHRS, CDR2 YFSETQ. This CDR3 is 15 amino acids long. The CDR3 sequence is CASSLGEGGNTEAFF. The DNA of the CDR3 is TGCGCCAGCAGCTTGGGGGAGGGCGGTAACACTGAAGCTTTCTTT.

The chain is built from TRBV29-1 and TRBJ1-1; D remains ambiguous. Deletions cut 8 bases from V and 0 bases from J, with 13 bases between. CDR3 length: 13 amino acids. CDR1 is SQVTM, CDR2 ANQGSEA, per germline. The CDR3 region is CSLIKSMNTEAFF. The CDR3 DNA follows: TGCAGCCTCATTAAATCGATGAACACTGAAGCTTTCTTT.

The chain carries TRBV7-7 and TRBJ1-5; D may be TRBD1 (5 bases). Germline loops: CDR1 SSHAT, CDR2 FNYEAQ (reference sequence). Trimming removed 10 bases at V and 3 bases at J, with 13 bases between. This CDR3 spans 13 amino acids. The DNA for the CDR3 is TGTGCCACCTCGCCGGGGGTCAATCAGCCCCAGCATTTT. Encoded protein: CATSPGVNQPQHF. The full variable domain, its missing parts supplied by reference TRBV7-7 and TRBJ1-5, is GAGVSQSPRYKVTKRGQDVTLRCDPISSHATLYWYQQALGQGPEFLTYFNYEAQPDKSGLPSDRFSAERPEGSISTLTIQRTEQRDSAMYRCATSPGVNQPQHFGDGTRLSIL.

The chain links TRBV6-5 to TRBJ2-5, with D uncertain. The V end lost 10 bases, the J end lost 2 bases, and 20 bases lay between the germline ends. CDR1 is MNHEY and CDR2 is SVGAGI in the germline V gene. The CDR3 length is 15 residues. As DNA, the CDR3 is TGTGCCACTTCGCTGGGAACGACAACACAAGAGACCCAGTACTTC. This codes for CATSLGTTTQETQYF.

The chain carries TRBV27 and TRBJ2-3; D is perhaps TRBD1 (5 bases). The CDR3 loop spans 13 amino acids. In germline, CDR1 is MNHEY, CDR2 SMNVEV (reference sequence). The germline V and J ends were trimmed by 0 bases and 6 bases, with 7 bases remaining between them. The CDR3 bases are TGTGCCAGCAGTTTATCTAGGGGCGATACGCAGTATTTT. This translates into CASSLSRGDTQYF.

V and J are TRBV4-1 and TRBJ1-1, with D tentatively TRBD1 (6 bases). This CDR3 is 16 amino acids long. Looked up from germline, CDR1 is MGHRA and CDR2 is YSYEKL. Trimming shortened V by 0 bases and J by 1 base, and 12 bases separated the two germline ends. The CDR3 nucleotides are TGCGCCAGCAGCCAAGAAGGAATACAGGGGAACACTGAAGCTTTCTTT. This encodes CASSQEGIQGNTEAFF.

The chain couples TRBV28 to TRBJ1-4; no reliable D call. Germline lookup yields CDR1 MDHEN and CDR2 SYDVKM. The CDR3 covers 14 residues. V lost 3 bases and J lost 4, with 9 bases in between. CDR3 in amino acids: CASSFPGNNEKLFF. CDR3 nucleotide sequence: TGTGCCAGCAGTTTTCCGGGAAATAATGAAAAACTGTTTTTT.

This sequence joins TRBV7-9 and TRBJ2-3; D not resolved. The CDR3 is made up of 13 amino acids. Germline CDR1 reads SEHNR; CDR2 reads FQNEAQ (reference sequence). The V gene lost 0 bases and the J gene lost 4 bases, with 5 bases spanning the gap. In nucleotides, the CDR3 is TGTGCCAGCAGCTTAGCCGTGGCAGATACGCAGTATTTT. Its protein product is CASSLAVADTQYF.

The chain combines TRBV28 with TRBJ2-2, with a possible D match to TRBD1 (5 bases). Germline values: CDR1 MDHEN, CDR2 SYDVKM. V was clipped by 3 bases and J by 2 bases, with 10 bases between them. The CDR3 is 15 residues long. CDR3 sequence: CASSFVQGNTGELFF. Written as DNA, the CDR3 is TGTGCCAGCAGTTTTGTCCAGGGCAACACCGGGGAGCTGTTTTTT.

About this clone: This sample includes further DNA sequences coding for the same CDR3. The CDR3 sequence is CASSLRDRVQETQYF. Here the CDR3 DNA reads TGTGCCAGCAGCTTACGGGACAGGGTACAAGAGACCCAGTACTTC. The gene calls are TRBV11-2 and TRBJ2-5; TRBD1 matches 9 bases. Germline CDR1 and CDR2: SGHAT and FQNNGV. J gave up 2 bases and V 2 bases, and 3 bases lay outside the gene matches. The CDR3 covers 15 residues.

The chain links TRBV5-6 to TRBJ2-3; 7 nucleotides line up with TRBD2. V was clipped by 0 bases and J by 0 bases; unmatched bases: 1. The CDR3 loop spans 15 amino acids. In germline, CDR1 is SGHDT, CDR2 YYEEEE. The CDR3 protein is CASSLGLASTDTQYF. CDR3 sequence (DNA): TGTGCCAGCAGCTTGGGACTAGCAAGCACAGATACGCAGTATTTT.

The chain links TRBV5-1 to TRBJ2-7, with D tentatively TRBD1 (6 bases). CDR3 size: 14 residues. V shed 0 bases and J shed 5 bases, with 12 bases lying between them. CDR1 SGHRS and CDR2 YFSETQ come from the germline V gene. The CDR3 loop reads CASSLADRPDEQYF. In DNA, the CDR3 is TGCGCCAGCAGCTTGGCTGACAGGCCGGACGAGCAGTACTTC.

The chain recombines TRBV5-8 with TRBJ1-1; tentative D call: TRBD1 (5 bases). Germline CDR1 and CDR2: SGHTS and YDEGEE. This CDR3 contains 13 residues. Trimming left V 3 bases short and J 5 bases short, with 11 bases between. The chain's CDR3 is CASSWQGGTEAFF. Here the CDR3 DNA reads TGTGCCAGCAGCTGGCAGGGAGGTACTGAAGCTTTCTTT.

The chain carries TRBV11-2 and TRBJ2-1, with TRBD2 identical over 7 bases. CDR3 size: 18 residues. V trimming: 3 bases; J trimming: 8 bases; junction bases outside the gene matches: 19. Germline CDR1 is SGHAT and CDR2 is FQNNGV. CDR3 sequence reads: CASSLNRPIGTTVDEQFF. The DNA for the CDR3 is TGTGCCAGCAGCTTGAATCGGCCGATCGGGACTACCGTAGATGAGCAGTTCTTC.

The chain is built from TRBV27 and TRBJ2-7; weak D call: TRBD1 (6 bases). V was pared by 5 bases and J by 6 bases, with 14 bases between. Germline CDR1 reads MNHEY; CDR2 reads SMNVEV (reference sequence). This CDR3 comprises 13 residues. The CDR3 coding sequence is TGTGCCAGCAGTATGGGACACCTGCTCGAGCAGTACTTC. Amino acid sequence: CASSMGHLLEQYF.